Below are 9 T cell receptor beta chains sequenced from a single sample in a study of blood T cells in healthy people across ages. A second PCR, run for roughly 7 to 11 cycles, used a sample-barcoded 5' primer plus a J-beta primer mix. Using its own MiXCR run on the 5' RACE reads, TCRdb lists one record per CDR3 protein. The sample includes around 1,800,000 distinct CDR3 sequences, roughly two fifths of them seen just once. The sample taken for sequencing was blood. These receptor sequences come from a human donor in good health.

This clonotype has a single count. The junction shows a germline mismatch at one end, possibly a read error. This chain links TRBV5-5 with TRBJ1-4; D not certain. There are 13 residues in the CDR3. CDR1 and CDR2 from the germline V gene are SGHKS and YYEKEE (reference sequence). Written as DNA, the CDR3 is TGTGCCAGCAGCTTGGCCCCGACGGAAAAACGGTTTTTT. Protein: CASSLAPTEKRFF.

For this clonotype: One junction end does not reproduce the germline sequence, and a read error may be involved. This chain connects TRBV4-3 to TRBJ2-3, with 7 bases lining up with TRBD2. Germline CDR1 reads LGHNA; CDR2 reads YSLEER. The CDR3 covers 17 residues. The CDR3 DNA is TGCGCCAGCGGCCAAGGTTGGGACTACCATAACACAGATACGCAGTATTTT. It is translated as CASGQGWDYHNTDTQYF.

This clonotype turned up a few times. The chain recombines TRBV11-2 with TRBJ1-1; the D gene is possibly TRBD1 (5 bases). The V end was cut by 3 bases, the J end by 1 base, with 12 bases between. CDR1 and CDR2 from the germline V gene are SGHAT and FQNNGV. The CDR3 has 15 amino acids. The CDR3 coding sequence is TGTGCCAGCAGCTTGGTTTGGGGCAAGAACACTGAAGCTTTCTTT. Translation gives CASSLVWGKNTEAFF.

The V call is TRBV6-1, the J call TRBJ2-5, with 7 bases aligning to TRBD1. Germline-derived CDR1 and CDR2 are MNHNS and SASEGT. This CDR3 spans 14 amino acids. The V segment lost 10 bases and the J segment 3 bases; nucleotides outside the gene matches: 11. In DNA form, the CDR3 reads TGTGCCACTCTGACAGGGCGAGGTGAAGAGACCCAGTACTTC. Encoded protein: CATLTGRGEETQYF.

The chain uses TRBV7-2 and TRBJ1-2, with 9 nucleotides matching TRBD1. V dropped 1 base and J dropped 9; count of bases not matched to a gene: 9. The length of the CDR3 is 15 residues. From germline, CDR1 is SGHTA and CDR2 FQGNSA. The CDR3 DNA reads TGTGCCAGCAGCTTAGGAGAAGGGACAGGGAGAAGCTACACCTTC. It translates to CASSLGEGTGRSYTF.

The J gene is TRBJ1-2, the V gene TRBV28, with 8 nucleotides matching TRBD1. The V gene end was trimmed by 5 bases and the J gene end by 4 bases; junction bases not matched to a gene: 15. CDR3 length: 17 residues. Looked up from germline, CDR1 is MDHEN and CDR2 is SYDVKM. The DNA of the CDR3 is TGTGCCAGCAGTCCTCAACCCCAATGGGGGACAGGCTATGGCTACACCTTC. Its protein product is CASSPQPQWGTGYGYTF.

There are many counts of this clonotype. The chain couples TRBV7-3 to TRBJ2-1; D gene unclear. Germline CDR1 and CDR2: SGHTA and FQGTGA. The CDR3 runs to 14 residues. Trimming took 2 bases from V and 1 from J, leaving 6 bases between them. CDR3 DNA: TGTGCCAGCAGCTTATGGGCTTCCTACAATGAGCAGTTCTTC. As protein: CASSLWASYNEQFF.

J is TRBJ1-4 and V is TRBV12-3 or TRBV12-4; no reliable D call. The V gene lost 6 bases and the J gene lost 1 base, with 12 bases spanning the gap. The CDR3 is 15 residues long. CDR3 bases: TGTGCCAGCAGATATGCGGGCGAAACTAATGAAAAACTGTTTTTT. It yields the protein CASRYAGETNEKLFF.

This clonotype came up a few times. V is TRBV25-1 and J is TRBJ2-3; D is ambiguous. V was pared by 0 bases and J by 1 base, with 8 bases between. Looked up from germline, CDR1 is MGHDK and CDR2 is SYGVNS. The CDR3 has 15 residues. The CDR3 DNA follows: TGTGCCAGCAGTGAATATCGGACGGGCACAGATACGCAGTATTTT. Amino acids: CASSEYRTGTDTQYF.